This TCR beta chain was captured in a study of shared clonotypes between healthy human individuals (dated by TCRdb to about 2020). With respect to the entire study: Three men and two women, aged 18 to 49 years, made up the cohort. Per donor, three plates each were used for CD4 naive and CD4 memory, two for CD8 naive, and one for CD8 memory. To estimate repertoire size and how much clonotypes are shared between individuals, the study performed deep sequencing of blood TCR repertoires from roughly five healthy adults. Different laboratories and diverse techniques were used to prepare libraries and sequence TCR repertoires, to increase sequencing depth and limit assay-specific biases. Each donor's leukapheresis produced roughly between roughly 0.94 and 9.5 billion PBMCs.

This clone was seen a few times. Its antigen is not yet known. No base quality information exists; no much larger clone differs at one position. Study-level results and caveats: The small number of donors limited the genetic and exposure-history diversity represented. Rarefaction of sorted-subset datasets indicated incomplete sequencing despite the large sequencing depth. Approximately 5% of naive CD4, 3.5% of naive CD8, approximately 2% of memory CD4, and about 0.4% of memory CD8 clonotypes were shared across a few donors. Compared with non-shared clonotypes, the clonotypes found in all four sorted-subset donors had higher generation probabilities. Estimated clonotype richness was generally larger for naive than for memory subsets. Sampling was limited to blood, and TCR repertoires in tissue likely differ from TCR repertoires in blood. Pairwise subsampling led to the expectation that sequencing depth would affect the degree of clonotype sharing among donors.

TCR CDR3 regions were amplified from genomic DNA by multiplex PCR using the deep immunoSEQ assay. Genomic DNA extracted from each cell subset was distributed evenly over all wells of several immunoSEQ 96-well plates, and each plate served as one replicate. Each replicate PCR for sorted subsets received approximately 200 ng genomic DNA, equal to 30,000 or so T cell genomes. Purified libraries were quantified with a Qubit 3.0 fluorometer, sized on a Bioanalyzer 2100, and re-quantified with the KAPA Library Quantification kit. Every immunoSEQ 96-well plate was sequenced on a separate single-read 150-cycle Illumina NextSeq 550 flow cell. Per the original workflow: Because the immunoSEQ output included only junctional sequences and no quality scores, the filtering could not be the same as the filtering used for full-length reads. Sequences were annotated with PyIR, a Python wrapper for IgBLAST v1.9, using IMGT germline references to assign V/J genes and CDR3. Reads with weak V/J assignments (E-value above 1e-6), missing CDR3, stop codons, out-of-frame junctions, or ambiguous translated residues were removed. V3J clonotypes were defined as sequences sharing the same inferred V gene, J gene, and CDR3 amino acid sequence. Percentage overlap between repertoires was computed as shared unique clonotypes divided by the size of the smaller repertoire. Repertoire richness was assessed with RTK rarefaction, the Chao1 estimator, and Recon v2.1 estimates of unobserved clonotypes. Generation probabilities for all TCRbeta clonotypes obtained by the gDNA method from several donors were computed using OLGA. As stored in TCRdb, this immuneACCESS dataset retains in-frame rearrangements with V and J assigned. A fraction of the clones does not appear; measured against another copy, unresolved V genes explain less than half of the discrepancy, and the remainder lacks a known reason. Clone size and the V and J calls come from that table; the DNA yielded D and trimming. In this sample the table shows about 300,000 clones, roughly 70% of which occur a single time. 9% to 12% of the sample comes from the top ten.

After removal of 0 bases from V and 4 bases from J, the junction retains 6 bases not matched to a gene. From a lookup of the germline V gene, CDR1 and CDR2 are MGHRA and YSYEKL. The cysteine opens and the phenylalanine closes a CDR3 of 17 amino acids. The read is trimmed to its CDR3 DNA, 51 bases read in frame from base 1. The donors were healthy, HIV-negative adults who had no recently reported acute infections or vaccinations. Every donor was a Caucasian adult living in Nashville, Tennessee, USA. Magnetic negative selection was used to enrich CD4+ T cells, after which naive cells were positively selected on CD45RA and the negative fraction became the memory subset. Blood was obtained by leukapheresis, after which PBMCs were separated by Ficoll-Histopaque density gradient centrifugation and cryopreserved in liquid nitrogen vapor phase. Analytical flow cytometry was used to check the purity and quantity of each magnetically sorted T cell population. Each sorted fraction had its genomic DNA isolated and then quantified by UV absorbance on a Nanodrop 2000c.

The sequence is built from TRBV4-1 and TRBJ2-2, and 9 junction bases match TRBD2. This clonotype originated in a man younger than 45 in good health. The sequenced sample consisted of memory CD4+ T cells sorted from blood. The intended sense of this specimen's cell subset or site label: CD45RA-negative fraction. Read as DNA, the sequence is TGCGCCAGCAGCCAAGATCCAGTGACTAGCGGCACCGGGGAGCTGTTTTTT. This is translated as CASSQDPVTSGTGELFF.